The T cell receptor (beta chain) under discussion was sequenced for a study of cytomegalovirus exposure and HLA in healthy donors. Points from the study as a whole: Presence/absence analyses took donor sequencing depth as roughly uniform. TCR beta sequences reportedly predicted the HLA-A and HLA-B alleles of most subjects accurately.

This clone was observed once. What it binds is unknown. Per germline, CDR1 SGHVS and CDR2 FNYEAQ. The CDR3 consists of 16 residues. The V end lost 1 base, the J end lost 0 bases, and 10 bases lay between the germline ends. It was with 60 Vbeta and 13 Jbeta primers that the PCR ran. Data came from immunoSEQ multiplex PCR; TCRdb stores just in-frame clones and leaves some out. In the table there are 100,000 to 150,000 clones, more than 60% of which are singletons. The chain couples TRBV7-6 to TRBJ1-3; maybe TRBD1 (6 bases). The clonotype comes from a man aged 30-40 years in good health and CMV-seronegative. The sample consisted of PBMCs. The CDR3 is CASSLVDRVSGNTIYF. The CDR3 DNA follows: TGTGCCAGCAGCTTAGTGGACAGAGTCTCTGGAAACACCATATATTTT.